The present T cell receptor beta chain was sequenced within a study of type 1 regulatory T cells. About the study: T-allo10 is a Tr1-enriched, alloantigen-specific CD4 T cell product made in vitro.

One entry per CDR3 protein, called by TCRdb with MiXCR from the reads. The sample contains 14,000 to 15,000 distinct CDR3 sequences, around 15% of which appear only once. This clonotype was seen at least ten times. Its antigen is as yet unknown. The sequence derives from a human donor in good health. Source material: cultured T cells, either the whole culture or a sorted T cell fraction (not recorded which).

CDR3 sequence: CASRRTGTGSTDTQYF. As DNA, the CDR3 is TGCGCCAGCAGACGAACCGGGACAGGAAGCACAGATACGCAGTATTTT. The V call is TRBV5-1, the J call TRBJ2-3, with 8 bases identical to TRBD1. The CDR3 extends over 16 amino acids. After removal of 5 bases from V and 0 bases from J, the junction contained 8 bases not matched to a gene. Looked up from germline, CDR1 is SGHRS and CDR2 is YFSETQ.